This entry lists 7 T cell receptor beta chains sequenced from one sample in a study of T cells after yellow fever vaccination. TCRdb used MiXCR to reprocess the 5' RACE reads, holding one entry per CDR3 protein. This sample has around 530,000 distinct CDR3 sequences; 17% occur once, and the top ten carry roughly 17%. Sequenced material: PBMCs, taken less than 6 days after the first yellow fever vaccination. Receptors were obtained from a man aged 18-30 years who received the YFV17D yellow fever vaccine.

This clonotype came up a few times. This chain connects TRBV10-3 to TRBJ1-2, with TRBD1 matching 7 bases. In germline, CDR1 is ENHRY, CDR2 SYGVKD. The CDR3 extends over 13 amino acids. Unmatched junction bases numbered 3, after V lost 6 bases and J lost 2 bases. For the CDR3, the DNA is TGTGCCATCAGAGAGACAGGGAACTATGGCTACACCTTC. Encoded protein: CAIRETGNYGYTF.

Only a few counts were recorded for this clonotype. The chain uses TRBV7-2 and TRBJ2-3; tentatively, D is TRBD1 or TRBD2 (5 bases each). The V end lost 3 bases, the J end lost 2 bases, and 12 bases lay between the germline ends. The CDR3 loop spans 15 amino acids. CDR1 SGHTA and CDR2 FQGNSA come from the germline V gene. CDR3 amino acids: CASSFPGAVTDTQYF. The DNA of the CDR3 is TGTGCCAGCAGCTTTCCCGGGGCGGTCACAGATACGCAGTATTTT. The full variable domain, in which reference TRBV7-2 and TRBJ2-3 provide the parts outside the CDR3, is GAGVSQSPSNKVTEKGKDVELRCDPISGHTALYWYRQSLGQGLEFLIYFQGNSAPDKSGLPSDRFSAERTGGSVSTLTIQRTQQEDSAVYLCASSFPGAVTDTQYFGPGTRLTVL.

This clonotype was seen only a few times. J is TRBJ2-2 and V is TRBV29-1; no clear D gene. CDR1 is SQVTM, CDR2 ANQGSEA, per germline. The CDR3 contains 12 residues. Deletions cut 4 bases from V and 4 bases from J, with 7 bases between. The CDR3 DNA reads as TGCAGCGTTGTGTCTTTCACCGGGGAGCTGTTTTTT. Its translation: CSVVSFTGELFF.

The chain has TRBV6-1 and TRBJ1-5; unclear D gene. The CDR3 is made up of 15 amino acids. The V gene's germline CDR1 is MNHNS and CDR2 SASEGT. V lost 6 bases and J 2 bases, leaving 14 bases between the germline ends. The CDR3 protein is CASSPQDGGNQPQHF. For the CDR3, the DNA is TGTGCCAGCAGCCCTCAGGACGGCGGCAATCAGCCCCAGCATTTT.

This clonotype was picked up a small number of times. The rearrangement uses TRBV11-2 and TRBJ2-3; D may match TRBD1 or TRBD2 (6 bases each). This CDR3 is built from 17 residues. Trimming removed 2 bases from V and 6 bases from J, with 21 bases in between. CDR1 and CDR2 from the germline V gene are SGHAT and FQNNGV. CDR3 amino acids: CASSLRLLRGGQDTQYF. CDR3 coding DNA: TGTGCCAGCAGCTTAAGATTACTAAGAGGGGGGCAGGATACGCAGTATTTT.

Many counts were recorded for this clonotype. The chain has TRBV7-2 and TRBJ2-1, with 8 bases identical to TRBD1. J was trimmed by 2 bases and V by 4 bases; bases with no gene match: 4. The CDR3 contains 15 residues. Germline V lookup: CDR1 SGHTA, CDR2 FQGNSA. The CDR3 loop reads CASSSGDRPYNEQFF. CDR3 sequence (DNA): TGTGCCAGCAGCTCGGGGGACAGGCCCTACAATGAGCAGTTCTTC.

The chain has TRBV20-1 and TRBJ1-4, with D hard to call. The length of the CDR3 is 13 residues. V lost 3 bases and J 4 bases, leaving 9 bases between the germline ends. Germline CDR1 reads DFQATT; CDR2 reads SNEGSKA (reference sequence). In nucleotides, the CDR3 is TGCAGTGCTAGCGGGCGGGTTAATGAAAAACTGTTTTTT. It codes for CSASGRVNEKLFF.